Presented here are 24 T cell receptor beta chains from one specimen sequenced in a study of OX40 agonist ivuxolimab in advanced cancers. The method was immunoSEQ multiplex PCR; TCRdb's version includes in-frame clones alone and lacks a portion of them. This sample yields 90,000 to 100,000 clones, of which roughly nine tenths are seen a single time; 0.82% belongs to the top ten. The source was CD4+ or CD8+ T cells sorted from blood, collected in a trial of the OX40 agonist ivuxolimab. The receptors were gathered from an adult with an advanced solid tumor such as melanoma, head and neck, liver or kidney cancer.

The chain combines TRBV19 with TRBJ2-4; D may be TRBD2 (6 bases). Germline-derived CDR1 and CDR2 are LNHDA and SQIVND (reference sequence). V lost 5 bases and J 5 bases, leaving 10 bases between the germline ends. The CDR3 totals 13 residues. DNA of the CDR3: TGTGCCAGTAGTCCGGGACTCCAAAACATTCAGTACTTC. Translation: CASSPGLQNIQYF. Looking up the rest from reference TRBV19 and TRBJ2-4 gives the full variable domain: DGGITQSPKYLFRKEGQNVTLSCEQNLNHDAMYWYRQDPGQGLRLIYYSQIVNDFQKGDIAEGYSVSREKKESFPLTVTSAQKNPTAFYLCASSPGLQNIQYFGAGTRLSVL.

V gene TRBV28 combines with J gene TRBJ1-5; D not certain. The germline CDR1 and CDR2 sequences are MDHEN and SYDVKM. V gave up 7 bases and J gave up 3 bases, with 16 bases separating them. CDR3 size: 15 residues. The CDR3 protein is CASIEAKNLNQPQHF. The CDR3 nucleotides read TGTGCCAGCATCGAGGCCAAGAATCTCAATCAGCCCCAGCATTTT.

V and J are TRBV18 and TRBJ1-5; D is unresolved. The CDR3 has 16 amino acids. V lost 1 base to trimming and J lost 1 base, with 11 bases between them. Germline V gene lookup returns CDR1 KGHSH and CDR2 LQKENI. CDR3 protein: CASSPRTGLSNQPQHF. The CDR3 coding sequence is TGTGCCAGCTCACCACGAACGGGTTTGAGCAATCAGCCCCAGCATTTT.

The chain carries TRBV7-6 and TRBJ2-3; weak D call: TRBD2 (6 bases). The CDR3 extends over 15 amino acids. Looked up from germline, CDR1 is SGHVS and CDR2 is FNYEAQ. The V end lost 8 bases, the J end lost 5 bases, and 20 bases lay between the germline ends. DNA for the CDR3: TGTGCCAGCCGGCTTAGCGTCCTCGGGGGAGATACGCAGTATTTT. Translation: CASRLSVLGGDTQYF.

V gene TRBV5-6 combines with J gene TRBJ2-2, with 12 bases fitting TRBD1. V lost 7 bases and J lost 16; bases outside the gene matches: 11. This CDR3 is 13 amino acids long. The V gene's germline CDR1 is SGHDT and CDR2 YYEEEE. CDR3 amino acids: CASGGQGQGAWFF. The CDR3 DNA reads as TGTGCCAGCGGGGGCCAGGGACAGGGGGCTTGGTTTTTT.

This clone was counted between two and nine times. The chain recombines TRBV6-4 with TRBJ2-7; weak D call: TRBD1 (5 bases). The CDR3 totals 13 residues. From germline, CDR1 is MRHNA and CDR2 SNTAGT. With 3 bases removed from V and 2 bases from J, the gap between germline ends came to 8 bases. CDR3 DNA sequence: TGTGCCAGCAGTGATCTAGGGGCCTACGAGCAGTACGTC. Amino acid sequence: CASSDLGAYEQYV.

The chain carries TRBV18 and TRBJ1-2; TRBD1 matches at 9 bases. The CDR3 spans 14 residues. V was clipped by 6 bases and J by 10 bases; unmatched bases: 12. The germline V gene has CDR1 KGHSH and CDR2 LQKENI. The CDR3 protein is CASSPTGGAGDYTF. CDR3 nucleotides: TGTGCCAGCTCCCCTACAGGGGGCGCAGGGGACTACACCTTC.

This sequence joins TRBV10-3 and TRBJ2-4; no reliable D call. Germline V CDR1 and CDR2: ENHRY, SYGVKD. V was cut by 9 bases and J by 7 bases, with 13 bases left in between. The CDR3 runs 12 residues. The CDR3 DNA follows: TGTGCCATTCGCGCTGGGTTGAACATTCAGTACTTC. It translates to CAIRAGLNIQYF.

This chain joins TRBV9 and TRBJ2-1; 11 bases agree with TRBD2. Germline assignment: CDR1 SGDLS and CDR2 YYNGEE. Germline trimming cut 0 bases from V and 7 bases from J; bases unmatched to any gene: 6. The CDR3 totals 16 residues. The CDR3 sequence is CASSVGGTSGPNEQFF. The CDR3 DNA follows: TGTGCCAGCAGCGTAGGGGGGACTAGCGGTCCTAATGAGCAGTTCTTC.

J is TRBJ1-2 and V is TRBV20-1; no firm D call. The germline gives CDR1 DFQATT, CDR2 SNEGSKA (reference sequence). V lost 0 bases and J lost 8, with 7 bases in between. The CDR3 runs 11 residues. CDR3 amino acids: CSARDGMGYTF. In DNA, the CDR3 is TGCAGTGCTAGAGACGGGATGGGCTACACCTTC.

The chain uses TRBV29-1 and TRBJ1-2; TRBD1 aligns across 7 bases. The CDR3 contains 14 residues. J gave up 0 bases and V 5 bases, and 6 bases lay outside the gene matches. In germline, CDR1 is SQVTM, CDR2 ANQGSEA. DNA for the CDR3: TGCAGCGTTCAAGGGACAGAAGCTAACTATGGCTACACCTTC. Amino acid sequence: CSVQGTEANYGYTF.

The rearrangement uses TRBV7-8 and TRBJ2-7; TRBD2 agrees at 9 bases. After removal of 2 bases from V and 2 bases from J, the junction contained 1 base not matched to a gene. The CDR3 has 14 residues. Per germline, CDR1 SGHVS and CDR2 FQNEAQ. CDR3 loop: CASSLIAGAYEQYF. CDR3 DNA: TGTGCCAGCAGCTTAATAGCGGGGGCCTACGAGCAGTACTTC.

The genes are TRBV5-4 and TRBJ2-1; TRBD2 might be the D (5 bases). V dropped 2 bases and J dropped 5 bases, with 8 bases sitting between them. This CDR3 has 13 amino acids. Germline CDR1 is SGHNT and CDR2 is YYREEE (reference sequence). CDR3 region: CASSFLRDNEQFF. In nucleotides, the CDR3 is TGTGCCAGCAGCTTCCTGCGGGACAATGAGCAGTTCTTC.

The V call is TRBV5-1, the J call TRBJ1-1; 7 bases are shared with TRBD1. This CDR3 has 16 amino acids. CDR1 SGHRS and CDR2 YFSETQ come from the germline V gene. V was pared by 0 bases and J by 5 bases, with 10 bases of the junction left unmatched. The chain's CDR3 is CASSLGQGVGQTEAFF. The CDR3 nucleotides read TGCGCCAGCAGCTTGGGACAGGGCGTCGGGCAGACTGAAGCTTTCTTT.

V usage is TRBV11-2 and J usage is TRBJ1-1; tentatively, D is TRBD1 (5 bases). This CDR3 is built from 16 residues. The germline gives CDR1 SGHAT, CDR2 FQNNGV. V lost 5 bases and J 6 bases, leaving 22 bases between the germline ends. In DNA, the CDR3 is TGTGCCAGCAGCCAGATCACCGGGGCCGCGGGCGCTGAAGCTTTCTTT. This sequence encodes CASSQITGAAGAEAFF.

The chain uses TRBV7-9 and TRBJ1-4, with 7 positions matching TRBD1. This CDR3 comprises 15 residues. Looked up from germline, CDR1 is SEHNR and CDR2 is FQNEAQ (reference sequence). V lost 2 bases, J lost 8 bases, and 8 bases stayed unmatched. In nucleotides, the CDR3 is TGTGCCAGCAGCTTACCGACAGGGTCCAGGGAAAAACTGTTTTTT. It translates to CASSLPTGSREKLFF. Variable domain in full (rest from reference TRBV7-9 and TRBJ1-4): DTGVSQNPRHKITKRGQNVTFRCDPISEHNRLYWYRQTLGQGPEFLTYFQNEAQLEKSRLLSDRFSAERPKGSFSTLEIQRTEQGDSAMYLCASSLPTGSREKLFFGSGTQLSVL.

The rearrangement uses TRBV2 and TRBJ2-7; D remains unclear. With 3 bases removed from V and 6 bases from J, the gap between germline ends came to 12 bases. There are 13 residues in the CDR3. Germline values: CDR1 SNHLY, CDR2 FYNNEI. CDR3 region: CASSDLGVGEQYF. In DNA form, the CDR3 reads TGTGCCAGCAGTGATCTTGGGGTAGGCGAGCAGTACTTC.

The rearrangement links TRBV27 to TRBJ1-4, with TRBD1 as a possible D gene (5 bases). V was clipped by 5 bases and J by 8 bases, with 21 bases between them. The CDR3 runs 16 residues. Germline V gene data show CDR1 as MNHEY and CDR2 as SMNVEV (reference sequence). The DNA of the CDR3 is TGTGCCAGCAGTCCCCTCTTGGGGACGGGGTTCGAAAAACTGTTTTTT. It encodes CASSPLLGTGFEKLFF.

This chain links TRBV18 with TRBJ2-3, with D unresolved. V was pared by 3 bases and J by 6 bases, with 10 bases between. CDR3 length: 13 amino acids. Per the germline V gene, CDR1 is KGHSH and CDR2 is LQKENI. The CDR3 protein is CASSPQQEDTQYF. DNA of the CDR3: TGTGCCAGCTCACCTCAGCAGGAGGATACGCAGTATTTT.

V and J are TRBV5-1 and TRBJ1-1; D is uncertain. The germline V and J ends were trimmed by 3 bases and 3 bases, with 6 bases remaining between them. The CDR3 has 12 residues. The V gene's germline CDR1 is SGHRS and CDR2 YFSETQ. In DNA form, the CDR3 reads TGCGCCAGCAGCTCCCCTGACACTGAAGCTTTCTTT. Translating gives CASSSPDTEAFF.

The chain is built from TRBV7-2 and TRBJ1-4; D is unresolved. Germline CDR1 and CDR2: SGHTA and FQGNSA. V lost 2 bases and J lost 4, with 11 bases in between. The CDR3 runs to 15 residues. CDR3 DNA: TGTGCCAGCAGCTTAACCGGCAGTCATAATGAAAAACTGTTTTTT. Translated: CASSLTGSHNEKLFF.

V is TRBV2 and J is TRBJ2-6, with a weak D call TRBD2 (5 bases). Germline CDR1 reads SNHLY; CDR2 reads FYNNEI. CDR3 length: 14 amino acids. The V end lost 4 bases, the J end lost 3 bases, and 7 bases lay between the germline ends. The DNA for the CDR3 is TGTGCCAGCAGTGGAGGGTTTGGGGCCAACGTCCTGACTTTC. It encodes CASSGGFGANVLTF.

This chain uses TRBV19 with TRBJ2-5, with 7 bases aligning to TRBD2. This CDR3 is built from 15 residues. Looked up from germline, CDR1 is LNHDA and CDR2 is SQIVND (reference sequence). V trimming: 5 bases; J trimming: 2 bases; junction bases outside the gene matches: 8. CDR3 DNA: TGTGCCAGTAGTGGGGGGGGTAGCGTACAAGAGACCCAGTACTTC. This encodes CASSGGGSVQETQYF.

CDR3 bases: TGTGCCAGCAGTTTAGGGGGTACGAGTCAGCCCCAGCATTTT. Protein product: CASSLGGTSQPQHF. V gene TRBV28 combines with J gene TRBJ1-5; D might be TRBD1 (5 bases). The CDR3 is 14 residues long. Trimming took off 2 bases at V and 6 bases at J, with 11 bases between the two ends. CDR1 and CDR2 (germline): MDHEN, SYDVKM.